This paragraph reports one T cell receptor beta chain. Its antigen remains unknown. This sample stems from a study of T cell repertoires in cytomegalovirus infection. At the level of the study: CMV infection plus the matching HLA type was flagged by public TCR beta signatures.

MiXCR, run by TCRdb on the reads, gives a single entry per CDR3 protein. Of roughly 570,000 distinct CDR3 sequences detected, under 45% appear once; the ten largest clones hold around 46%. V lost 2 bases and J 14 bases, leaving 13 bases between the germline ends. This CDR3 is 13 amino acids long. CDR1 MNHEY and CDR2 SMNVEV come from the germline V gene (reference sequence). The sample consisted of cultured PBMCs, taken from culture after CMV antigen stimulation. The clonotype comes from a human donor in good health (CMV status not recorded). Some clones in this sample may be carry-over from other donors' samples. V gene TRBV27 combines with J gene TRBJ1-6, with D possibly being TRBD1 (5 bases). The CDR3 nucleotides are TGTGCCAGCAGTTTAACAATCCGGGGGGCCCTCCACTTT. Encoded protein: CASSLTIRGALHF.